The next 14 T cell receptor beta chains were all read from a single sample in a study of blood T cell repertoires in COVID-19 (TCRdb year 2020). The library was made by the immunoSEQ multiplex PCR assay. Imported from immuneACCESS, the table was reduced by TCRdb to in-frame sequences with V and J called. These copies leave out some clones; in studies compared against another copy, an unresolved V gene accounts for under half, and the cause of the remainder is not known. The sample profile shows 300,000 or so clones; approximately 88% of them were found once. Jointly, the top ten make up 5.5% to 8.5% of the sample. The material sequenced was peripheral blood. These receptor sequences come from a woman in her 30s who had recovered from COVID-19.

The rearrangement links TRBV2 to TRBJ2-1; 7 nucleotides match TRBD1. This CDR3 has 14 amino acids. Looked up from germline, CDR1 is SNHLY and CDR2 is FYNNEI. V was pared by 6 bases and J by 5 bases, with 7 bases of the junction left unmatched. CDR3 protein: CASSIRQGHNEQFF. The CDR3 coding sequence is TGTGCCAGCAGCATCAGACAGGGACACAATGAGCAGTTCTTC.

V is TRBV6-5 and J is TRBJ1-4; 8 positions agree with TRBD1. V lost 6 bases and J lost 8; bases outside the gene matches: 8. CDR3 length equals 14 residues. The germline V gene encodes CDR1 MNHEY and CDR2 SVGAGI. CDR3 residues: CASRQTGAEEKLFF. The CDR3 DNA reads as TGTGCCAGCAGGCAGACAGGGGCAGAGGAAAAACTGTTTTTT.

The V gene is TRBV28, the J gene TRBJ2-3; 14 bases agree with TRBD2. After removal of 6 bases from V and 5 bases from J, the junction contained 4 bases not matched to a gene. Germline V gene sequence: CDR1 MDHEN, CDR2 SYDVKM. The CDR3 is 15 amino acids. The CDR3 loop reads CASRRTSGGLDTQYF. Here the CDR3 DNA reads TGTGCCAGCAGACGGACTAGCGGGGGGCTAGATACGCAGTATTTT. Together with reference TRBV28 and TRBJ2-3, the CDR3 gives the full variable domain: DVKVTQSSRYLVKRTGEKVFLECVQDMDHENMFWYRQDPGLGLRLIYFSYDVKMKEKGDIPEGYSVSREKKERFSLILESASTNQTSMYLCASRRTSGGLDTQYFGPGTRLTVL.

The chain uses TRBV10-3 and TRBJ2-7, with a tentative D call TRBD1 (6 bases). Germline values: CDR1 ENHRY, CDR2 SYGVKD. CDR3 length: 15 amino acids. Trimming took 6 bases from V and 1 from J, leaving 16 bases between them. The DNA for the CDR3 is TGTGCCATCAGAAACCACAGGGAGACATCCTACGAGCAGTACTTC. This encodes CAIRNHRETSYEQYF.

The rearrangement links TRBV5-1 to TRBJ2-6, with D tentatively TRBD1 (6 bases). Deletions cut 4 bases from V and 4 bases from J, with 15 bases between. Germline CDR1 SGHRS, CDR2 YFSETQ. The CDR3 runs to 16 residues. The CDR3 sequence: CASSPPGAAGANVLTF. The CDR3, as DNA: TGCGCCAGCAGCCCACCAGGGGCGGCAGGGGCCAACGTCCTGACTTTC.

Of note for this clone: Other DNA sequences in the same sample also yield this CDR3. The chain combines TRBV28 with TRBJ2-7; weak D call: TRBD1 (5 bases). Between the trimmed V and J ends, which lost 2 bases and 3 bases, there was a span of 5 bases. The CDR3 length is 12 residues. Germline assignment: CDR1 MDHEN and CDR2 SYDVKM. As DNA, the CDR3 is TGTGCCAGCAGTTTAACAGGCTACGAGCAGTACTTC. Amino acid sequence: CASSLTGYEQYF.

The chain has TRBV6-4 and TRBJ1-6; D is undetermined. V dropped 3 bases and J dropped 10 bases, with 13 bases sitting between them. The V gene's germline CDR1 is MRHNA and CDR2 SNTAGT. CDR3 size: 14 residues. The CDR3: CASSEAAASSPLHF. The CDR3 nucleotides read TGTGCCAGCAGTGAGGCCGCAGCGTCCTCACCCCTCCACTTT.

The chain carries TRBV6-5 and TRBJ2-7; TRBD2 aligns across 8 bases. Germline-derived CDR1 and CDR2 are MNHEY and SVGAGI. The junction had 3 bases not matched to a gene; V was cut back by 2 bases and J by 3 bases. The CDR3 consists of 14 residues. The CDR3 region is CASSYAGGGYEQYF. The CDR3 DNA is TGTGCCAGCAGTTACGCCGGGGGGGGCTACGAGCAGTACTTC.

The V and J genes are TRBV2 and TRBJ1-5; tentative D call: TRBD1 (5 bases). V was trimmed by 4 bases and J by 5 bases, leaving 9 bases between them. CDR3 length: 13 residues. Germline CDR1 reads SNHLY; CDR2 reads FYNNEI. CDR3 nucleotide sequence: TGTGCCAGCAGTGGCGGACAAGATCAGCCCCAGCATTTT. Its translation is CASSGGQDQPQHF.

J is TRBJ1-5 and V is TRBV18, with D uncertain. V was pared by 3 bases and J by 10 bases, with 19 bases between. There are 15 residues in the CDR3. Germline V gives CDR1 KGHSH, CDR2 LQKENI. The CDR3: CASSPSIGEISPQHF. The CDR3 DNA reads TGTGCCAGCTCACCGTCTATCGGAGAGATCAGCCCCCAGCATTTT.

The V call is TRBV27, the J call TRBJ2-1; possible D gene TRBD1, 6 bases. The germline CDR1 and CDR2 sequences are MNHEY and SMNVEV (reference sequence). This CDR3 contains 16 residues. Trimming removed 5 bases from V and 7 bases from J, with 21 bases in between. The CDR3 nucleotides are TGTGCCAGCAGTCGAACCACAGGGTGGCCTTGGAATGAGCAGTTCTTC. This sequence encodes CASSRTTGWPWNEQFF.

This rearrangement joins TRBV14 to TRBJ1-3, with D possibly being TRBD1 (5 bases). This CDR3 spans 15 amino acids. CDR1 and CDR2 (germline): SGHDN, FVKESK. V lost 5 bases and J 0 bases, leaving 11 bases between the germline ends. The CDR3 loop reads CASSVRGYSGNTIYF. The DNA of the CDR3 is TGTGCCAGCAGCGTAAGGGGCTACTCTGGAAACACCATATATTTT. Based on the CDR3 plus reference TRBV14 and TRBJ1-3, the full variable domain is EAGVTQFPSHSVIEKGQTVTLRCDPISGHDNLYWYRRVMGKEIKFLLHFVKESKQDESGMPNNRFLAERTGGTYSTLKVQPAELEDSGVYFCASSVRGYSGNTIYFGEGSWLTVV.

The rearrangement uses TRBV18 and TRBJ1-1; 7 positions match TRBD1. The CDR3 runs 13 residues. Germline V gene data show CDR1 as KGHSH and CDR2 as LQKENI. Trimming took 6 bases from V and 3 from J; bases not matched to a gene: 4. The CDR3, as DNA: TGTGCCAGCTCTTATGGACAGGACACTGAAGCTTTCTTT. It specifies CASSYGQDTEAFF. The full variable domain, its missing parts supplied by reference TRBV18 and TRBJ1-1, is NAGVMQNPRHLVRRRGQEARLRCSPMKGHSHVYWYRQLPEEGLKFMVYLQKENIIDESGMPKERFSAEFPKEGPSILRIQQVVRGDSAAYFCASSYGQDTEAFFGQGTRLTVV.

The chain has TRBV6-2 or TRBV6-3 and TRBJ1-4, with D unresolved. CDR1 and CDR2 from the germline V gene are MNHEY and SVGEGT. V was pared by 6 bases and J by 1 base, with 9 bases between. The CDR3 runs to 14 residues. The CDR3 protein is CASSEDLTNEKLFF. Here the CDR3 DNA reads TGTGCCAGCAGCGAAGACTTAACTAATGAAAAACTGTTTTTT.